A single sample is the source of the 31 T cell receptor beta chains below, sequenced in a study of T cells after posttransplantation cyclophosphamide. Clones were read by immunoSEQ multiplex PCR, and TCRdb kept only the in-frame ones, dropping some. The sample holds some 30,000 clones, over 75% seen once. The naive gate required viable CD3+CD4+ or CD3+CD8+ cells with CCR7+CD45RA+CD45RO-CD95-CD27+CD28+ phenotype. Input material: naive CD4+ T cells sorted from blood. These receptors were obtained from a man aged 25-45 years in good health and a related stem cell transplant donor.

The V call is TRBV11-1, the J call TRBJ2-2, with unresolved D. CDR1 SGHAT and CDR2 FQDESV come from the germline V gene (reference sequence). Trimming left V 4 bases short and J 6 bases short, with 9 bases between. This CDR3 contains 13 residues. The CDR3 region has the DNA TGTGCCAGCAGCTCGACACTCCCCGGGGAGCTGTTTTTT. This encodes CASSSTLPGELFF.

V gene TRBV7-2 combines with J gene TRBJ2-7, with TRBD2 identical over 10 bases. Germline CDR1 is SGHTA and CDR2 is FQGNSA. There are 17 residues in the CDR3. V lost 1 base, J lost 2 bases, and 8 bases stayed unmatched. Here the CDR3 reads CASSLVAGGSNTYEQYF. The CDR3 DNA follows: TGTGCCAGCAGCTTAGTAGCGGGGGGCTCCAATACCTACGAGCAGTACTTC. Filled out from reference TRBV7-2 and TRBJ2-7, the complete variable domain reads GAGVSQSPSNKVTEKGKDVELRCDPISGHTALYWYRQSLGQGLEFLIYFQGNSAPDKSGLPSDRFSAERTGGSVSTLTIQRTQQEDSAVYLCASSLVAGGSNTYEQYFGPGTRLTVT.

The sample holds one count of this clone. The chain couples TRBV28 to TRBJ1-2; 7 bases are shared with TRBD1. The J segment lost 4 bases and the V segment lost 6 bases, leaving 8 bases of the junction unmatched. In germline, CDR1 is MDHEN, CDR2 SYDVKM. CDR3 length: 14 amino acids. CDR3 nucleotides: TGTGCCAGCAGATCCACGGGACAGATCTATGGCTACACCTTC. It translates to CASRSTGQIYGYTF.

V is TRBV19 and J is TRBJ2-3; D unresolved. Germline V gene sequence: CDR1 LNHDA, CDR2 SQIVND (reference sequence). The CDR3 covers 15 residues. V was shortened by 3 bases and J by 0 bases, with 10 bases between the two germline ends. The DNA of the CDR3 is TGTGCCAGTAGTATCTCCCGTTCTAGCACAGATACGCAGTATTTT. Its protein is CASSISRSSTDTQYF.

This sequence joins TRBV6-5 and TRBJ2-1; 10 bases are shared with TRBD2. Germline CDR1 MNHEY, CDR2 SVGAGI. CDR3 length equals 12 residues. V was pared by 7 bases and J by 8 bases, with 2 bases of the junction left unmatched. The DNA of the CDR3 is TGTGCCAGCAAGCGGGGGGGCCATGAGCAGTTCTTC. Encoded protein: CASKRGGHEQFF.

The chain recombines TRBV5-4 with TRBJ2-5; TRBD2 matches at 10 bases. The CDR3 is 16 amino acids. V gave up 3 bases and J gave up 3 bases; unmatched junction bases: 8. The germline V gene encodes CDR1 SGHNT and CDR2 YYREEE (reference sequence). CDR3 coding DNA: TGTGCCAGCAGCTCCCCAGTAGCGGGGGGTAAAGAGACCCAGTACTTC. Translating gives CASSSPVAGGKETQYF.

The chain joins TRBV7-8 to TRBJ1-5, with D possibly TRBD1 on 6 matching bases. In germline, CDR1 is SGHVS, CDR2 FQNEAQ. The CDR3 runs to 14 residues. Trimming left V 5 bases short and J 9 bases short, with 17 bases between. The CDR3 sequence is CASSPDSSDRPQHF. The CDR3 coding sequence is TGTGCCAGCAGCCCGGACAGCTCAGATCGGCCCCAGCATTTT.

V is TRBV5-1 and J is TRBJ2-4; 10 nucleotides agree with TRBD1. Germline V gene sequence: CDR1 SGHRS, CDR2 YFSETQ. The CDR3 consists of 15 residues. V was pared by 0 bases and J by 7 bases, with 4 bases of the junction left unmatched. CDR3 DNA: TGCGCCAGCAGCTTGGGCGGACAGGGGGGGAACATTCAGTACTTC. This codes for CASSLGGQGGNIQYF.

J is TRBJ1-2 and V is TRBV4-1; 9 bases are shared with TRBD1. The CDR3 loop spans 13 amino acids. The V gene end was trimmed by 5 bases and the J gene end by 9 bases; junction bases not matched to a gene: 7. The germline gives CDR1 MGHRA, CDR2 YSYEKL. CDR3 bases: TGCGCCAGCAGCTCCCGGACAGGGGCGAGCTACACCTTC. This gives the protein CASSSRTGASYTF.

The rearrangement links TRBV7-8 to TRBJ2-5, with TRBD1 identical over 9 bases. CDR1 SGHVS and CDR2 FQNEAQ come from the germline V gene. The CDR3 extends over 14 amino acids. The V and J ends lost 5 bases and 2 bases, in that order; junction bases with no gene match: 3. The CDR3 DNA sequence: TGTGCCAGCAGCCACGGACAGGGGCAAGAGACCCAGTACTTC. Its protein is CASSHGQGQETQYF.

This clone was counted only a few times. V gene TRBV28 combines with J gene TRBJ1-1; 10 nucleotides line up with TRBD1. V was pared by 4 bases and J by 6 bases, with 8 bases of the junction left unmatched. The CDR3 is 15 amino acids. Germline-derived CDR1 and CDR2 are MDHEN and SYDVKM. CDR3: CASSSRDRGTAEAFF. CDR3 nucleotides: TGTGCCAGCAGTTCCCGGGACAGGGGCACCGCTGAAGCTTTCTTT.

The rearrangement links TRBV4-3 to TRBJ1-6; TRBD1 matches at 7 bases. V shed 2 bases, J shed 4 bases, and the junction held 2 bases outside the gene matches. The V gene's germline CDR1 is LGHNA and CDR2 YSLEER. The length of the CDR3 is 15 residues. The CDR3 nucleotides are TGCGCCAGCAGCCAACGGGGACAGTATAATTCACCCCTCCACTTT. This codes for CASSQRGQYNSPLHF.

The V gene is TRBV9, the J gene TRBJ1-3, with 9 bases aligning to TRBD1. CDR1 is SGDLS, CDR2 YYNGEE, per germline. The junction had 8 bases not matched to a gene; V was cut back by 0 bases and J by 4 bases. This CDR3 spans 17 amino acids. CDR3 sequence: CASSVEGTGFQGNTIYF. In nucleotides, the CDR3 is TGTGCCAGCAGCGTAGAGGGGACAGGGTTCCAAGGAAACACCATATATTTT.

V usage is TRBV4-2 and J usage is TRBJ2-7; 11 positions agree with TRBD2. The CDR3 runs to 15 residues. CDR1 and CDR2 (germline): LGHNA, YNFKEQ. J was trimmed by 3 bases and V by 3 bases; bases with no gene match: 4. DNA for the CDR3: TGTGCCAGCAGCCAGGCGGGGACTAGCGGCTACGAGCAGTACTTC. Protein: CASSQAGTSGYEQYF.

This clone was counted only a few times. The gene calls are TRBV10-3 and TRBJ1-2, with a weak D call TRBD1 (6 bases). The germline V and J ends were trimmed by 7 bases and 4 bases, with 10 bases remaining between them. CDR1 is ENHRY and CDR2 is SYGVKD in the germline V gene. This CDR3 region has 12 residues. CDR3 loop: CAIKDRSYGYTF. The CDR3 DNA reads as TGTGCCATCAAGGACAGATCCTATGGCTACACCTTC.

The genes are TRBV19 and TRBJ2-1, with 11 bases fitting TRBD2. V shed 9 bases, J shed 3 bases, and the junction held 7 bases outside the gene matches. The CDR3 sequence is 15 residues long. Germline loops: CDR1 LNHDA, CDR2 SQIVND (reference sequence). The CDR3 loop is CASLAGGSIYNEQFF. Here the CDR3 DNA reads TGTGCCAGCCTAGCGGGGGGTAGTATCTACAATGAGCAGTTCTTC.

The V call is TRBV5-4, the J call TRBJ1-1, with D perhaps matching TRBD1 (5 bases). Deletions cut 4 bases from V and 5 bases from J, with 12 bases between. The CDR3 consists of 13 residues. CDR1 SGHNT and CDR2 YYREEE come from the germline V gene (reference sequence). Here the CDR3 reads CASSLNGGTEAFF. The CDR3 nucleotides read TGTGCCAGCAGCCTCAACGGGGGAACTGAAGCTTTCTTT.

V gene TRBV5-1 combines with J gene TRBJ1-2; D is unclear. CDR1 is SGHRS and CDR2 is YFSETQ in the germline V gene. Trimming shortened V by 4 bases and J by 4 bases, and 17 bases separated the two germline ends. The CDR3 contains 15 residues. CDR3 nucleotides: TGCGCCAGCAGCCGCGAGGTGCAGCCGCCCTATGGCTACACCTTC. Protein sequence: CASSREVQPPYGYTF.

V is TRBV19 and J is TRBJ2-7, with 9 positions matching TRBD1. From germline, CDR1 is LNHDA and CDR2 SQIVND (reference sequence). The CDR3 is 14 residues long. V was pared by 6 bases and J by 4 bases, with 7 bases of the junction left unmatched. The CDR3 here is CASRGTGGGYEQYF. The CDR3 coding sequence is TGTGCCAGTAGGGGAACAGGGGGCGGGTACGAGCAGTACTTC.

The J gene is TRBJ2-5, the V gene TRBV21-1; TRBD1 is taken as the D call from the table, unchecked against the DNA. TRBV21-1 counts as a pseudogene. The CDR3 covers 15 residues. This chain's CDR3 is CASSKGRQGKETQYF. The DNA for the CDR3 is TGTGCCAGCAGCAAAGGTCGACAGGGGAAGGAGACCCAGTACTTC.

V is TRBV27 and J is TRBJ2-3; 7 bases align to TRBD2. CDR1 is MNHEY, CDR2 SMNVEV, per germline (reference sequence). The CDR3 length is 15 residues. The V and J ends lost 3 bases and 0 bases, in that order; junction bases with no gene match: 3. For the CDR3, the DNA is TGTGCCAGCAGTTTGGGGGGGGTAAGCACAGATACGCAGTATTTT. It specifies CASSLGGVSTDTQYF.

V and J are TRBV19 and TRBJ1-1, with 9 bases lining up with TRBD1. Germline values: CDR1 LNHDA, CDR2 SQIVND (reference sequence). The junction had 6 bases not matched to a gene; V was cut back by 4 bases and J by 0 bases. This CDR3 has 16 amino acids. Here the CDR3 DNA reads TGTGCCAGTAGTACCCCACAGGGGGCTATGAACACTGAAGCTTTCTTT. Translation gives CASSTPQGAMNTEAFF. Supplemented by reference TRBV19 and TRBJ1-1, the full variable domain reads DGGITQSPKYLFRKEGQNVTLSCEQNLNHDAMYWYRQDPGQGLRLIYYSQIVNDFQKGDIAEGYSVSREKKESFPLTVTSAQKNPTAFYLCASSTPQGAMNTEAFFGQGTRLTVV.

This rearrangement joins TRBV19 to TRBJ2-7; 7 bases line up with TRBD1. Germline assignment: CDR1 LNHDA and CDR2 SQIVND (reference sequence). This CDR3 region has 13 residues. V gave up 5 bases and J gave up 5 bases; unmatched junction bases: 6. DNA of the CDR3: TGTGCCAGTAGTCCCCGACAGGGCAACGAGCAGTACTTC. Its protein product is CASSPRQGNEQYF.

The chain couples TRBV5-1 to TRBJ2-5; 12 bases map to TRBD2. Trimming at V came to 7 bases and at J to 0 bases, leaving 4 bases not matched to a gene. The length of the CDR3 is 15 residues. Germline values: CDR1 SGHRS, CDR2 YFSETQ. CDR3: CASQRLAGDQETQYF. The CDR3 bases are TGCGCCAGCCAGCGACTAGCGGGGGACCAAGAGACCCAGTACTTC. The full variable domain, with the rest looked up from reference TRBV5-1 and TRBJ2-5, is KAGVTQTPRYLIKTRGQQVTLSCSPISGHRSVSWYQQTPGQGLQFLFEYFSETQRNKGNFPGRFSGRQFSNSRSEMNVSTLELGDSALYLCASQRLAGDQETQYFGPGTRLLVL.

CDR3 protein: CSVLRDRGINEQFF. The CDR3 DNA reads TGCAGCGTCCTCCGGGACAGGGGGATCAATGAGCAGTTCTTC. The chain couples TRBV29-1 to TRBJ2-1; TRBD1 aligns across 11 bases. Germline CDR1 and CDR2: SQVTM and ANQGSEA. The CDR3 is made up of 14 amino acids. The J segment lost 6 bases and the V segment lost 6 bases, leaving 7 bases of the junction unmatched.

The chain combines TRBV29-1 with TRBJ1-5; D ambiguous. This CDR3 is 13 amino acids long. V shed 0 bases and J shed 4 bases, with 7 bases lying between them. Germline V gives CDR1 SQVTM, CDR2 ANQGSEA. CDR3 amino acids: CSVEDQANQPQHF. CDR3 coding DNA: TGCAGCGTTGAAGACCAGGCTAATCAGCCCCAGCATTTT.

J is TRBJ1-3 and V is TRBV19; TRBD1 aligns across 8 bases. The CDR3 covers 15 residues. From germline, CDR1 is LNHDA and CDR2 SQIVND (reference sequence). J was trimmed by 1 base and V by 3 bases; bases with no gene match: 2. The CDR3 protein is CASSIWTGSGNTIYF. CDR3 nucleotide sequence: TGTGCCAGTAGTATCTGGACAGGGTCTGGAAACACCATATATTTT.

The CDR3 spells CASSESNGGTDTQYF. The CDR3 coding sequence is TGCGCCAGCAGTGAGTCGAACGGGGGCACAGATACGCAGTATTTT. The chain combines TRBV10-1 with TRBJ2-3, with a weak D call TRBD2 (5 bases). Germline loops: CDR1 WNHNN, CDR2 SYGVQD (reference sequence). CDR3 length equals 15 residues. V was trimmed by 0 bases and J by 1 base, leaving 8 bases between them.

The chain employs TRBV28 and TRBJ1-6, with D possibly being TRBD1 (6 bases). Looked up from germline, CDR1 is MDHEN and CDR2 is SYDVKM. Trimming pared 1 base from V and 5 bases from J, leaving 9 bases between. This CDR3 is 15 amino acids long. In nucleotides, the CDR3 is TGTGCCAGCAGTTTATCCAGGACAGATAATTCACCCCTCCACTTT. This sequence encodes CASSLSRTDNSPLHF.

The chain carries TRBV7-2 and TRBJ1-2, with D perhaps matching TRBD1 (6 bases). The CDR3 is 15 residues long. V was pared by 2 bases and J by 4 bases, with 14 bases between. The germline CDR1 and CDR2 sequences are SGHTA and FQGNSA. DNA for the CDR3: TGTGCCAGCAGCTTACAGGGGTCCCTTCTCTATGGCTACACCTTC. Translating gives CASSLQGSLLYGYTF.

CDR3 amino acids: CASSPRTGPPTNEKLFF. In nucleotides, the CDR3 is TGTGCCAGCTCACCGCGGACAGGGCCCCCAACTAATGAAAAACTGTTTTTT. V is TRBV18 and J is TRBJ1-4; 8 nucleotides match TRBD1. Germline assignment: CDR1 KGHSH and CDR2 LQKENI. The CDR3 runs 17 residues. The V segment lost 3 bases and the J segment 0 bases; nucleotides outside the gene matches: 6.